The source of this T cell receptor (beta chain) is a study of blood T cells in healthy people across ages. Study-level findings and limits: Older age coincided with a roughly linear decline in TCR beta diversity per million T cells. In long-lived donors, naive CD4+ cell counts and diversity exceeded those of aged donors.

This clonotype has a count of ten or more. Its antigen is unknown. A second roughly 6 to 11 cycle PCR used barcoded and J-beta primers. TCRdb called the 5' RACE reads again in MiXCR, with one record for every CDR3 protein. The sample contains some 700,000 distinct CDR3 sequences, roughly 47% of which appear only once. The specimen was blood. The clonotype was recovered from a woman between 55 and 75 years old in good health.

Written as DNA, the CDR3 is TGTGCCAGCAGCCACCACGGGACTAGCGGGAGGGCCGAGCAGTACTTC. Translation: CASSHHGTSGRAEQYF. This sequence joins TRBV3-1 and TRBJ2-5; 16 positions match TRBD2. The tail of the sequence fits TRBJ2-7 better, so the J call may be wrong. The CDR3 covers 16 residues. Germline V gene lookup returns CDR1 LGHDT and CDR2 YNNKEL (reference sequence).